This TCR beta chain was captured by sequencing in a study of T-cell memory formation after mild COVID-19. V lost 7 bases, J lost 1 base, and 10 bases lay in between. The CDR3 runs 13 residues. Germline-derived CDR1 and CDR2 are MNHEY and SVGAGI. One entry per CDR3 protein, called by TCRdb with MiXCR from the 5' RACE reads. The sample contains a few hundred thousand distinct CDR3 sequences, roughly 17% of which appear only once. The sequenced sample was PBMCs or a T cell subset sorted from them (not recorded which). This receptor was taken from a man in his late teens or twenties who had mild COVID-19 (a few samples of this study predate the infection). Cell type and time point are not known. The chain recombines TRBV6-5 with TRBJ1-1; weak D call: TRBD1 (6 bases). As DNA, the CDR3 is TGTGCCAGCACAACAGGGTCGAACACTGAAGCTTTCTTT. Protein: CASTTGSNTEAFF.